Each of the 17 T cell receptor beta chains below was sequenced from the same sample in a study of T cell responses to AZD1222 COVID-19 vaccine. The data were produced by immunoSEQ multiplex PCR, yet TCRdb's version contains in-frame clones alone and is incomplete. The sample yields around 85,000 clones, 80% to 90% seen once. Sequencing used peripheral blood, obtained on day 0 of AZD1222 vaccination. The source of these receptors is an adult in good health.

The chain carries TRBV6-2 or TRBV6-3 and TRBJ1-5; D unclear. Germline values: CDR1 MNHEY, CDR2 SVGEGT. Trimming pared 5 bases from V and 2 bases from J, leaving 13 bases between. There are 15 residues in the CDR3. CDR3 region: CASSPVIEGNQPQHF. Here the CDR3 DNA reads TGTGCCAGCAGTCCGGTCATTGAGGGCAATCAGCCCCAGCATTTT.

The chain recombines TRBV3-1 (or the pseudogene TRBV3-2) with TRBJ2-2; TRBD2 might be the D (5 bases). The V gene lost 4 bases and the J gene lost 6 bases, with 9 bases spanning the gap. CDR1 is LGHDT and CDR2 is YNNKEL in the germline V gene (reference sequence). The CDR3 has 13 amino acids. This chain's CDR3 is CASSLQRAGELFF. The CDR3 DNA reads as TGTGCCAGCAGCCTACAGAGGGCCGGGGAGCTGTTTTTT.

The J gene is TRBJ1-1, the V gene TRBV5-1; no firm D call. Deletions cut 0 bases from V and 2 bases from J, with 8 bases between. The CDR3 is made up of 14 amino acids. Germline V gene lookup returns CDR1 SGHRS and CDR2 YFSETQ. For the CDR3, the DNA is TGCGCCAGCAGCTTGGAAGAACCCAACACTGAAGCTTTCTTT. Residues: CASSLEEPNTEAFF.

The J gene is TRBJ2-7, the V gene TRBV14; the D is unclear. V was shortened by 1 base and J by 0 bases, with 19 bases between the two germline ends. Germline V gene sequence: CDR1 SGHDN, CDR2 FVKESK. CDR3 length equals 18 residues. In DNA form, the CDR3 reads TGTGCCAGCAGCCAAGGGGTAGGTTTCGGGTCGAGCTCCTACGAGCAGTACTTC. Protein sequence: CASSQGVGFGSSSYEQYF.

The chain is built from TRBV27 and TRBJ1-1, with D possibly being TRBD1 (5 bases). V was clipped by 2 bases and J by 1 base, with 17 bases between them. The CDR3 is 17 residues long. Germline CDR1 MNHEY, CDR2 SMNVEV (reference sequence). CDR3 sequence reads: CASSLGGRGSRNTEAFF. CDR3 nucleotide sequence: TGTGCCAGCAGTTTAGGAGGAAGGGGTTCGCGGAACACTGAAGCTTTCTTT.

The rearrangement links TRBV29-1 to TRBJ2-1; 13 bases are a match to TRBD2. The J segment lost 0 bases and the V segment lost 7 bases, leaving 12 bases of the junction unmatched. This CDR3 is 18 amino acids long. Germline CDR1 SQVTM, CDR2 ANQGSEA. CDR3 nucleotide sequence: TGCAGCGCAAACTCGGGACTAGCGGGACGAAGCTCCTACAATGAGCAGTTCTTC. Translated, it gives CSANSGLAGRSSYNEQFF.

The chain recombines TRBV3-1 (or the pseudogene TRBV3-2) with TRBJ2-7, with D perhaps being TRBD1 or TRBD2 (6 bases each). Trimming removed 7 bases from V and 1 base from J, with 11 bases in between. The CDR3 contains 13 residues. CDR1 LGHDT and CDR2 YNNKEL come from the germline V gene (reference sequence). This chain's CDR3 is CASTRGGSYEQYF. Written as DNA, the CDR3 is TGTGCCAGCACCAGGGGAGGATCCTACGAGCAGTACTTC.

The V call is TRBV5-6, the J call TRBJ2-7; possibly TRBD1 for D (6 bases). Trimming stripped 4 bases from V and 3 bases from J, with 8 bases between. Per the germline V gene, CDR1 is SGHDT and CDR2 is YYEEEE. The CDR3 has 12 amino acids. CDR3 residues: CASSRTDYEQYF. The CDR3 DNA follows: TGTGCCAGCAGCCGGACAGACTACGAGCAGTACTTC.

V gene TRBV5-1 combines with J gene TRBJ2-1; 9 bases match TRBD2. The trim removed 4 bases at V and 2 bases at J, leaving 7 bases unmatched. Germline loops: CDR1 SGHRS, CDR2 YFSETQ. CDR3 length: 16 residues. CDR3 loop: CASSRGRGGAYNEQFF. The CDR3 DNA follows: TGCGCCAGCAGCCGGGGGCGCGGGGGGGCCTACAATGAGCAGTTCTTC.

The V gene is TRBV6-2 or TRBV6-3, the J gene TRBJ1-4; perhaps TRBD1 as D (5 bases). The CDR3 runs 12 residues. Germline V gene data show CDR1 as MNHEY and CDR2 as SVGEGT. V dropped 2 bases and J dropped 12 bases, with 10 bases sitting between them. CDR3 amino acids: CASSYGGGELFF. Here the CDR3 DNA reads TGTGCCAGCAGTTACGGGGGAGGGGAACTGTTTTTT.

The chain combines TRBV5-4 with TRBJ2-3; D is unresolved. CDR3 size: 13 residues. V lost 2 bases and J lost 0, with 4 bases in between. Germline V lookup: CDR1 SGHNT, CDR2 YYREEE (reference sequence). The DNA of the CDR3 is TGTGCCAGCAGCTTCCTTAGCACAGATACGCAGTATTTT. Protein sequence: CASSFLSTDTQYF.

The V call is TRBV19, the J call TRBJ1-5; 8 bases fit TRBD1. V lost 9 bases, J lost 5 bases, and 12 bases stayed unmatched. The CDR3 covers 15 residues. CDR1 is LNHDA and CDR2 is SQIVND in the germline V gene (reference sequence). This CDR3 is CASGPGQVIHQPQHF. The CDR3 DNA reads as TGTGCCAGCGGCCCGGGACAGGTAATCCATCAGCCCCAGCATTTT.

The gene calls are TRBV5-1 and TRBJ2-5; D is uncertain. CDR1 is SGHRS, CDR2 YFSETQ, per germline. The CDR3 runs 12 residues. V was clipped by 3 bases and J by 4 bases, with 7 bases between them. CDR3 amino acids: CASSWDSETQYF. The CDR3 DNA follows: TGCGCCAGCAGCTGGGATTCAGAGACCCAGTACTTC.

The chain carries TRBV13 and TRBJ2-7; the match to TRBD1 covers 9 bases. Germline CDR1 PRHDT, CDR2 FYEKMQ (reference sequence). V shed 2 bases and J 5 bases; nucleotides not matched to a gene: 10. This CDR3 contains 16 residues. CDR3 nucleotide sequence: TGTGCCAGCAGCTTACGTGGGACAGGGATCGGCGACGAGCAGTACTTC. It yields the protein CASSLRGTGIGDEQYF.

The V gene is TRBV12-5, the J gene TRBJ1-2, with 8 bases matching TRBD1. Losses at the gene ends were 6 bases for V and 4 bases for J; bases not matched to a gene: 7. Germline CDR1 reads LGHNT; CDR2 reads FRNRAP. This CDR3 is built from 14 residues. The CDR3 reads CASGTSGQGYGYTF. The CDR3 DNA follows: TGTGCTAGTGGGACCTCCGGACAGGGCTATGGCTACACCTTC.

In its sample, this clone was seen once. The chain has TRBV11-2 and TRBJ1-5, with D perhaps TRBD1 (6 bases). The CDR3 extends over 17 amino acids. Trimming removed 5 bases at V and 6 bases at J, with 23 bases between. Germline CDR1 SGHAT, CDR2 FQNNGV. The CDR3 here is CASSRQPQGRECQPQHF. The CDR3 nucleotides are TGTGCCAGCAGCCGACAGCCACAGGGTCGGGAGTGTCAGCCCCAGCATTTT.

The rearrangement joins TRBV5-4 to TRBJ2-7, with a possible D match to TRBD2 (5 bases). Germline V gene sequence: CDR1 SGHNT, CDR2 YYREEE (reference sequence). Trimming pared 0 bases from V and 0 bases from J, leaving 10 bases between. The CDR3 runs 15 residues. The CDR3 bases are TGTGCCAGCAGCTTGGGAGGGCAGAGCTCCTACGAGCAGTACTTC. Amino acids: CASSLGGQSSYEQYF.